These T cell receptor beta chains were read from a single sample in a study of early T cells in non-severe SARS-CoV-2 infection. TCRdb analysed the 5' RACE reads with MiXCR anew, one entry per CDR3 protein. The sample lists more than 40,000 distinct CDR3 sequences, about 5.2% occurring once. This specimen was whole blood, taken at baseline. The receptors shown here come from an adult who was a healthcare worker with PCR-confirmed SARS-CoV-2 infection or an uninfected control (not recorded which). The CDR3 runs from the conserved cysteine through the conserved F or W. Expanded clones are given a class, and other clones once, few, many or no size at all.

clone_size: many
j_call: TRBJ2-1
v_call: TRBV20-1
cdr3_aa: CSAESEMRDRALNEQFF

clone_size: -
j_call: TRBJ1-2
v_call: TRBV18
cdr3_aa: CASCPGQGYGYTF

clone_size: many
j_call: TRBJ2-6
v_call: TRBV6-1
cdr3_aa: CASNRQGAGANVLTF

clone_size: many
j_call: TRBJ2-7
v_call: TRBV20-1
cdr3_aa: CSARDFQREGYEQYF

clone_size: many
j_call: TRBJ2-7
v_call: TRBV28
cdr3_aa: CATKGPLEQYF

clone_size: many
j_call: TRBJ1-1
v_call: TRBV29-1
cdr3_aa: CSVEKVTGNTEAFF

clone_size: many
j_call: TRBJ2-5
v_call: TRBV11-2
cdr3_aa: CASSFPGQGNQYF

clone_size: -
j_call: TRBJ2-2
v_call: TRBV30
cdr3_aa: CAWTSPGASAHTGELFF

clone_size: many
j_call: TRBJ2-1
v_call: TRBV7-2
cdr3_aa: CASSGATSGGSLYNEQFF

clone_size: many
j_call: TRBJ2-7
v_call: TRBV11-2
cdr3_aa: CASSLLAGIYEQYF

clone_size: many
j_call: TRBJ1-5
v_call: TRBV28
cdr3_aa: CASSLWTGTRVGRPQHF

clone_size: many
j_call: TRBJ1-1
v_call: TRBV2
cdr3_aa: CASSVRQGWTEAFF

clone_size: -
j_call: TRBJ2-3
v_call: TRBV2
cdr3_aa: CASSGGGWPDTQYF

clone_size: -
j_call: TRBJ2-3
v_call: TRBV29-1
cdr3_aa: CSVKRSSGSTDTQYF

clone_size: -
j_call: TRBJ2-1
v_call: TRBV7-3
cdr3_aa: CASSSTGGRDEQFF

clone_size: many
j_call: TRBJ1-6
v_call: TRBV20-1
cdr3_aa: CSARVPLPRGSPLHF

clone_size: many
j_call: TRBJ1-1
v_call: TRBV5-1
cdr3_aa: CASSLGQQNTEAFF

clone_size: medium-sized
j_call: TRBJ2-1
v_call: TRBV3-1
cdr3_aa: CASSQEYRDLYNEQFF

clone_size: few
j_call: TRBJ2-1
v_call: TRBV3-1
cdr3_aa: CASSPLRVFTEQFF

clone_size: -
j_call: TRBJ2-5
v_call: TRBV7-2
cdr3_aa: CASSGRAGRGETQYF

clone_size: many
j_call: TRBJ2-1
v_call: TRBV29-1
cdr3_aa: CSVEEGLVGKNEQFF

clone_size: many
j_call: TRBJ1-4
v_call: TRBV11-2
cdr3_aa: CASSLDTGGEKLFF

clone_size: few
j_call: TRBJ2-7
v_call: TRBV29-1
cdr3_aa: CSATTSGYYEQYF

clone_size: many
j_call: TRBJ1-1
v_call: TRBV7-9
cdr3_aa: CASGGQGGTEAFF

clone_size: few
j_call: TRBJ2-2
v_call: TRBV6-4
cdr3_aa: CASSDGSTGELFF

clone_size: -
j_call: TRBJ2-7
v_call: TRBV11-1
cdr3_aa: CASSLEGLWSPEQYF

clone_size: many
j_call: TRBJ2-7
v_call: TRBV25-1
cdr3_aa: CASSDPRTSGSYEQYF

clone_size: many
j_call: TRBJ1-1
v_call: TRBV12-3/TRBV12-4
cdr3_aa: CASSLGANTEAFF

clone_size: many
j_call: TRBJ1-5
v_call: TRBV20-1
cdr3_aa: CSARRQGLGQPQHF

clone_size: -
j_call: TRBJ2-1
v_call: TRBV19
cdr3_aa: CASSAERVYNEQFF

clone_size: few
j_call: TRBJ2-3
v_call: TRBV28
cdr3_aa: CASSRYGHSDTQYF

clone_size: -
j_call: TRBJ2-3
v_call: TRBV2
cdr3_aa: CASSTKRDGTDTQYF

clone_size: many
j_call: TRBJ2-7
v_call: TRBV5-1
cdr3_aa: CASSYDTHYEQYF

clone_size: many
j_call: TRBJ2-1
v_call: TRBV28
cdr3_aa: CASSFRQGLDEQFF

clone_size: -
j_call: TRBJ2-5
v_call: TRBV6-1
cdr3_aa: CASSEADGPWKTQYF

clone_size: many
j_call: TRBJ2-5
v_call: TRBV24-1
cdr3_aa: CATSETPRGIQETQYF

clone_size: -
j_call: TRBJ1-3
v_call: TRBV28
cdr3_aa: CASSSQGINSGNTIYF

clone_size: many
j_call: TRBJ2-1
v_call: TRBV27
cdr3_aa: CASKFGTGPNEQFF

clone_size: many
j_call: TRBJ2-2
v_call: TRBV6-1
cdr3_aa: CASSEAHGNTGELFF

clone_size: many
j_call: TRBJ2-1
v_call: TRBV20-1
cdr3_aa: CSARRLADYNEQFF

clone_size: -
j_call: TRBJ1-4
v_call: TRBV15
cdr3_aa: CATSRDRSPEKLFF

clone_size: many
j_call: TRBJ2-7
v_call: TRBV20-1
cdr3_aa: CSAIGTSGYEQYF